The source of this T cell receptor beta chain is a study of siplizumab effects on memory and regulatory T cells. Only in-frame clones appear in the TCRdb table, and some are missing; sequencing was by immunoSEQ multiplex PCR. Among around 99,000 clones listed, approximately 90% were seen once. About this clone itself: Its matching antigen is unknown.

Study-wide findings and caveats: The study found that mappable alloreactive CD4+ clones averaged around 69% Treg-derived with siplizumab and around 30% in controls. For siplizumab cultures, the suppressive function of their proliferating Tregs was not confirmed.

With 2 bases removed from V and 4 bases from J, the gap between germline ends came to 14 bases. The CDR3 has 15 amino acids. Germline V gene lookup returns CDR1 SGHTA and CDR2 FQGNSA. The clonotype originates from a human donor in good health. Sequenced material: Tregs sorted from blood. The chain is built from TRBV7-2 and TRBJ1-1; D gene unclear. The CDR3 DNA sequence: TGTGCCAGCAGCTTAAGAGAGCTGAGAACCACTGAAGCTTTCTTT. Residues: CASSLRELRTTEAFF.